The entry below gives a single T cell receptor beta chain sequence along with its context. The antigen is unknown. Vbeta (60) and Jbeta (13) primers were used in the PCR. Here immunoSEQ multiplex PCR was the method, and the copy in TCRdb shows in-frame clones only, minus some. Here the sample spans some 150,000 clones, 70% to 80% being singletons. This record comes from a study of cytomegalovirus exposure and HLA in healthy donors. Study findings and constraints: An analysis that came later showed most CMV-associated TCR beta chains appearing HLA-restricted.

The sequenced sample was PBMCs. The sequence came from a man between 60 and 75 years old in good health and CMV-seronegative.

Here the CDR3 DNA reads TGTGCCACCAGCAGAGATCTCGACAGGGTAAACACCATATATTTT. Encoded protein: CATSRDLDRVNTIYF. This chain joins TRBV15 and TRBJ1-3; 7 positions match TRBD1. The CDR3 is 15 residues long. Germline values: CDR1 LNHNV, CDR2 YYDKDF (reference sequence). Trimming removed 0 bases from V and 6 bases from J; junction bases left unmatched: 5.